The 13 T cell receptor beta chains below come from one sample, sequenced in a study of blood T cell repertoires in COVID-19. Method: immunoSEQ multiplex PCR; TCRdb's copy keeps in-frame clones and lacks some. The data hold a few hundred thousand clones, with under 90% observed a single time. Sequencing input: peripheral blood. Source of these receptors: a woman older than 75 with active or convalescent COVID-19.

This clone was recorded at least ten times. The CDR3: CASTPGQERNYGYTF. The CDR3 region has the DNA TGTGCCAGTACCCCGGGACAGGAAAGGAACTATGGCTACACCTTC. V gene TRBV19 combines with J gene TRBJ1-2, with TRBD1 matching over 8 bases. The CDR3 is made up of 15 amino acids. The ends lost 7 bases at V and 2 bases at J; junction bases unmatched: 9. Germline CDR1 and CDR2: LNHDA and SQIVND (reference sequence).

This clone has more than one count but fewer than ten. The chain carries TRBV27 and TRBJ2-1, with 10 nucleotides matching TRBD2. Germline CDR1 MNHEY, CDR2 SMNVEV (reference sequence). V was pared by 5 bases and J by 4 bases, with 11 bases of the junction left unmatched. The length of the CDR3 is 17 residues. In DNA, the CDR3 is TGTGCCAGCAGTAAAACCGGGACTAGCGAGCTTTACAATGAGCAGTTCTTC. It translates to CASSKTGTSELYNEQFF.

V gene TRBV11-2 combines with J gene TRBJ1-3; tentative D call: TRBD1 (5 bases). The CDR3 runs to 18 residues. The germline gives CDR1 SGHAT, CDR2 FQNNGV. V gave up 5 bases and J gave up 0 bases, with 20 bases separating them. CDR3 sequence: CASSPRGVRESSGNTIYF. The CDR3 nucleotides are TGTGCCAGCAGCCCCCGGGGGGTCAGGGAGAGCTCTGGAAACACCATATATTTT.

This chain connects TRBV20-1 to TRBJ1-4, with unresolved D. This CDR3 is 11 amino acids long. Trimming removed 2 bases at V and 6 bases at J, with 4 bases between. Germline V CDR1 and CDR2: DFQATT, SNEGSKA (reference sequence). The CDR3 here is CSARLDEKLFF. In nucleotides, the CDR3 is TGCAGTGCTAGACTTGATGAAAAACTGTTTTTT.

This rearrangement joins TRBV11-2 to TRBJ1-1; 10 bases line up with TRBD1. V was clipped by 5 bases and J by 10 bases; unmatched bases: 13. From germline, CDR1 is SGHAT and CDR2 FQNNGV. CDR3 size: 15 residues. This chain's CDR3 is CASSPQRQGAHSAFF. DNA of the CDR3: TGTGCCAGCAGCCCTCAGAGACAGGGGGCGCATTCAGCTTTCTTT. The complete variable domain, with remaining parts taken from reference TRBV11-2 and TRBJ1-1, reads EAGVAQSPRYKIIEKRQSVAFWCNPISGHATLYWYQQILGQGPKLLIQFQNNGVVDDSQLPKDRFSAERLKGVDSTLKIQPAKLEDSAVYLCASSPQRQGAHSAFFGQGTRLTVV.

This chain uses TRBV18 with TRBJ2-3, with TRBD2 identical over 12 bases. This CDR3 is built from 18 residues. The germline CDR1 and CDR2 sequences are KGHSH and LQKENI. The V and J ends lost 8 bases and 4 bases, in that order; junction bases with no gene match: 16. The CDR3 reads CASTSFGTSGRGADTQYF. DNA of the CDR3: TGTGCCAGCACCTCGTTTGGGACTAGCGGGCGTGGGGCAGATACGCAGTATTTT.

This chain uses TRBV27 with TRBJ2-2; TRBD2 matches at 7 bases. The V and J ends lost 6 bases and 1 base, in that order; junction bases with no gene match: 8. CDR3 length equals 16 residues. Germline V gene data show CDR1 as MNHEY and CDR2 as SMNVEV (reference sequence). The chain's CDR3 is CASSYHPGGNTGELFF. CDR3 sequence (DNA): TGTGCCAGCAGCTATCATCCGGGGGGGAACACCGGGGAGCTGTTTTTT.

This chain uses TRBV11-3 with TRBJ2-7, with 14 bases lining up with TRBD2. The V gene's germline CDR1 is SGHNT and CDR2 YENEEA. Trimming took 5 bases from V and 2 from J; bases not matched to a gene: 5. The CDR3 is 16 residues long. CDR3 DNA: TGTGCCAGCAGCGCAGGACTAGCGGGGGGAACCTACGAGCAGTACTTC. It specifies CASSAGLAGGTYEQYF. Variable domain in full (rest from reference TRBV11-3 and TRBJ2-7): EAGVVQSPRYKIIEKKQPVAFWCNPISGHNTLYWYLQNLGQGPELLIRYENEEAVDDSQLPKDRFSAERLKGVDSTLKIQPAELGDSAVYLCASSAGLAGGTYEQYFGPGTRLTVT.

Notes on this clone: Distinct nucleotide sequences in the sample also encode this CDR3. The rearrangement links TRBV4-1 to TRBJ2-7; no firm D call. Germline CDR1 MGHRA, CDR2 YSYEKL. The CDR3 runs to 13 residues. The V end was cut by 1 base, the J end by 0 bases, with 4 bases between. The CDR3 here is CASSQVSSYEQYF. In DNA, the CDR3 is TGCGCCAGCAGCCAAGTCAGCTCCTACGAGCAGTACTTC.

Note on this clone: The sample has other DNA sequences that encode this CDR3 too. The CDR3 sequence is CASSPGTANTGELFF. The CDR3 bases are TGCGCCAGCAGCCCCGGGACAGCAAACACCGGGGAGCTGTTTTTT. The chain combines TRBV5-1 with TRBJ2-2; 7 bases match TRBD1. Germline loops: CDR1 SGHRS, CDR2 YFSETQ. The V segment lost 4 bases and the J segment 2 bases; nucleotides outside the gene matches: 5. This CDR3 contains 15 residues.

The chain recombines TRBV19 with TRBJ2-5; possibly TRBD1 for D (5 bases). Germline V lookup: CDR1 LNHDA, CDR2 SQIVND (reference sequence). V lost 3 bases and J 5 bases, leaving 13 bases between the germline ends. The CDR3 contains 14 residues. The CDR3, as DNA: TGTGCCAGTAGTATCACTGGGGCGAAGGAGACCCAGTACTTC. Translating gives CASSITGAKETQYF. Using reference TRBV19 and TRBJ2-5 for the parts outside the CDR3, the full variable domain is DGGITQSPKYLFRKEGQNVTLSCEQNLNHDAMYWYRQDPGQGLRLIYYSQIVNDFQKGDIAEGYSVSREKKESFPLTVTSAQKNPTAFYLCASSITGAKETQYFGPGTRLLVL.

The chain combines TRBV5-4 with TRBJ2-3; 10 bases align to TRBD2. CDR3 size: 20 residues. V was pared by 3 bases and J by 3 bases, with 19 bases of the junction left unmatched. From germline, CDR1 is SGHNT and CDR2 YYREEE (reference sequence). CDR3 region: CASSSPGARSGRAGTDTQYF. In DNA, the CDR3 is TGTGCCAGCAGCTCCCCGGGGGCCCGGAGCGGGAGGGCAGGGACAGATACGCAGTATTTT.

The rearrangement links TRBV6-5 to TRBJ2-7, with 8 bases that match TRBD2. Germline lookup yields CDR1 MNHEY and CDR2 SVGAGI. The CDR3 sequence is 11 residues long. Losses at the gene ends were 9 bases for V and 3 bases for J; bases not matched to a gene: 1. The CDR3 region is CARREGYEQYF. CDR3 nucleotide sequence: TGTGCCAGACGGGAGGGCTACGAGCAGTACTTC.